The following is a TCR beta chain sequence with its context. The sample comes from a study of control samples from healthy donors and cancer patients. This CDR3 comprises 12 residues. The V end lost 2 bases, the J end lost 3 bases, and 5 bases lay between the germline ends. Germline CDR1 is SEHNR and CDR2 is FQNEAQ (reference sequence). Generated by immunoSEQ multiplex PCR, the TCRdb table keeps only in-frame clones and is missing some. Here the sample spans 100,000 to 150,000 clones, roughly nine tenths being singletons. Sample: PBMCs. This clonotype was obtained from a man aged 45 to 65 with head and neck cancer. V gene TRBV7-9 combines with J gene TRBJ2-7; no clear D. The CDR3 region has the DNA TGTGCCAGCAGCTTAACCAGCTACGAGCAGTACTTC. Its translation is CASSLTSYEQYF.